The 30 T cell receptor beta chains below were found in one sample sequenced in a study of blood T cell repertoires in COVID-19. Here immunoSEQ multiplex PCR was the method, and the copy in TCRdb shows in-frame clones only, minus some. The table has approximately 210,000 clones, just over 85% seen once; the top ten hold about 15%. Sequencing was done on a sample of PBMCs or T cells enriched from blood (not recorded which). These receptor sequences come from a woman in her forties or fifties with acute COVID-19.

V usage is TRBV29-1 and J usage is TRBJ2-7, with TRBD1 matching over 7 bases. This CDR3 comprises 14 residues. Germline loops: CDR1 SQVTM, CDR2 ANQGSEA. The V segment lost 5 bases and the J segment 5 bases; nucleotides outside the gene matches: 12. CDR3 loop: CSVLIDRAGNEQYF. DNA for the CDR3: TGCAGCGTTCTAATCGACAGGGCAGGAAACGAGCAGTACTTC.

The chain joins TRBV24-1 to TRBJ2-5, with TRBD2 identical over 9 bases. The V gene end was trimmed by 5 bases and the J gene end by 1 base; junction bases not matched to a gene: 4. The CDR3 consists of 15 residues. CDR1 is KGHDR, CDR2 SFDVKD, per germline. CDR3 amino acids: CATSVAGAPQETQYF. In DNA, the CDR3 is TGTGCCACCAGTGTAGCGGGAGCCCCCCAAGAGACCCAGTACTTC.

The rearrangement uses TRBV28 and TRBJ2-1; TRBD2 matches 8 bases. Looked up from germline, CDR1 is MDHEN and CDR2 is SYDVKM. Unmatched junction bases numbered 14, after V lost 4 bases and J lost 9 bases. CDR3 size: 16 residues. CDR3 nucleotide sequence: TGTGCCAGCAGTTCGCCTACGGGAGGGTTAAGGGTTGAGCAGTTCTTC. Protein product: CASSSPTGGLRVEQFF.

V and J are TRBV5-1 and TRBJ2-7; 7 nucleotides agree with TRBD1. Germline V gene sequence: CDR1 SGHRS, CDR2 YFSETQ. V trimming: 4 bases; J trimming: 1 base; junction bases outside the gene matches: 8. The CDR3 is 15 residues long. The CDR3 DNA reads TGCGCCAGCAGCATTGCCGGGACAGATTCCTACGAGCAGTACTTC. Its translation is CASSIAGTDSYEQYF. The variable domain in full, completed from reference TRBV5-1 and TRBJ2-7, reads KAGVTQTPRYLIKTRGQQVTLSCSPISGHRSVSWYQQTPGQGLQFLFEYFSETQRNKGNFPGRFSGRQFSNSRSEMNVSTLELGDSALYLCASSIAGTDSYEQYFGPGTRLTVT.

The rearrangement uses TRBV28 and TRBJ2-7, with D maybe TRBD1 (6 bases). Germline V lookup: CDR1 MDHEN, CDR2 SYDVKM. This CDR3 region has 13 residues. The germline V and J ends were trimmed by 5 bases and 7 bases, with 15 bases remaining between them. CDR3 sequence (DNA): TGTGCCAGCAGTCGGGACACCCTTCGAGAGCAGTACTTC. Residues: CASSRDTLREQYF. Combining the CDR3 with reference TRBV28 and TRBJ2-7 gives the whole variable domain DVKVTQSSRYLVKRTGEKVFLECVQDMDHENMFWYRQDPGLGLRLIYFSYDVKMKEKGDIPEGYSVSREKKERFSLILESASTNQTSMYLCASSRDTLREQYFGPGTRLTVT.

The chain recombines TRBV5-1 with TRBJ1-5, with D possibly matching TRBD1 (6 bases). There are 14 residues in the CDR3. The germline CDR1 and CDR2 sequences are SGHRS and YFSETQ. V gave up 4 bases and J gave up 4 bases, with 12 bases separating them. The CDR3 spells CASSPGTLNQPQHF. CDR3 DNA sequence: TGCGCCAGCAGCCCCGGGACACTTAATCAGCCCCAGCATTTT.

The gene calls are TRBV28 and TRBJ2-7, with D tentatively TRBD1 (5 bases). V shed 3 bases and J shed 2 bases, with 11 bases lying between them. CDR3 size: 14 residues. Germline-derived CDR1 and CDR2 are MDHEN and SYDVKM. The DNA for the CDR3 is TGTGCCAGCAGTTTTCAGGGCCTCACCTACGAGCAGTACTTC. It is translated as CASSFQGLTYEQYF.

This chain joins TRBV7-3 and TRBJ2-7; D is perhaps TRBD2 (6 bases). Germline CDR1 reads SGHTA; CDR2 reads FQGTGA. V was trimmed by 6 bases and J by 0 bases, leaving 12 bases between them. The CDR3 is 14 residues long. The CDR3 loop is CASSYGGSSYEQYF. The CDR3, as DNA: TGTGCCAGCAGTTATGGAGGGAGCTCCTACGAGCAGTACTTC.

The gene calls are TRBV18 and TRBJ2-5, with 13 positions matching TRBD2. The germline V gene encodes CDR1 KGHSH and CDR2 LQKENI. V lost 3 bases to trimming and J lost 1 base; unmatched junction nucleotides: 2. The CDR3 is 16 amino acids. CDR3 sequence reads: CASSPRTSGGQETQYF. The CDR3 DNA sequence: TGTGCCAGCTCACCCCGGACTAGCGGGGGCCAAGAGACCCAGTACTTC. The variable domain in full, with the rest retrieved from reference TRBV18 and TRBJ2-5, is NAGVMQNPRHLVRRRGQEARLRCSPMKGHSHVYWYRQLPEEGLKFMVYLQKENIIDESGMPKERFSAEFPKEGPSILRIQQVVRGDSAAYFCASSPRTSGGQETQYFGPGTRLLVL.

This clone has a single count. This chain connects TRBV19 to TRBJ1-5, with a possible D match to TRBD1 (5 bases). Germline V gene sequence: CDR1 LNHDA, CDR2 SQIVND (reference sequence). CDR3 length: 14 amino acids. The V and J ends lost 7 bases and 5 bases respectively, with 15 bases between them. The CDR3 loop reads CASTMGRGHQPQHF. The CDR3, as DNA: TGTGCCAGTACCATGGGTAGGGGTCATCAGCCCCAGCATTTT.

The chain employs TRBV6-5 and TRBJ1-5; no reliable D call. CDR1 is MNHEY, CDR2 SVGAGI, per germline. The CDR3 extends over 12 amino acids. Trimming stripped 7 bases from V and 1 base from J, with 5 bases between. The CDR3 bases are TGTGCCAGCACTACCAGCAATCAGCCCCAGCATTTT. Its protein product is CASTTSNQPQHF.

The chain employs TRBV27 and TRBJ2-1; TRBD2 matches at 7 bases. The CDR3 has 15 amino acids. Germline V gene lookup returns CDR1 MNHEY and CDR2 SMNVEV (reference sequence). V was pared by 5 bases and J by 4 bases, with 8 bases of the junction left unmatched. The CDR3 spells CASSGLGEGYNEQFF. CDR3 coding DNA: TGTGCCAGCAGTGGCTTGGGGGAGGGGTACAATGAGCAGTTCTTC.

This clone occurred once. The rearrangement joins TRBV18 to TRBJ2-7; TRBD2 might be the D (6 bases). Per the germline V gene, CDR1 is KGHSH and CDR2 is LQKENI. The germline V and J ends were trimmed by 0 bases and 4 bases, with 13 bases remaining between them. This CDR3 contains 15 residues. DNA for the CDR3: TGTGCCAGCTCACCACCCGGAGGGTCCGGATACGAGCAGTACTTC. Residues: CASSPPGGSGYEQYF.

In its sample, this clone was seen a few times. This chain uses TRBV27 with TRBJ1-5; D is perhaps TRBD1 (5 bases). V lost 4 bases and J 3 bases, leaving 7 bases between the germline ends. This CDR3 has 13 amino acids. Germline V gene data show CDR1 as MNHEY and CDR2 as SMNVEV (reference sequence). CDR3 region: CASSWDFNQPQHF. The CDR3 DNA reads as TGTGCCAGCAGTTGGGACTTCAATCAGCCCCAGCATTTT.

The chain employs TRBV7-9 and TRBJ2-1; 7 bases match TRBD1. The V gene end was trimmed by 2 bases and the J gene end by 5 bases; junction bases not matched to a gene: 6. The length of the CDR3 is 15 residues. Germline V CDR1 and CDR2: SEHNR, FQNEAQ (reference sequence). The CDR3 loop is CASSLLRGRNNEQFF. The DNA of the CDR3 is TGTGCCAGCAGCTTACTGAGGGGGCGGAACAATGAGCAGTTCTTC.

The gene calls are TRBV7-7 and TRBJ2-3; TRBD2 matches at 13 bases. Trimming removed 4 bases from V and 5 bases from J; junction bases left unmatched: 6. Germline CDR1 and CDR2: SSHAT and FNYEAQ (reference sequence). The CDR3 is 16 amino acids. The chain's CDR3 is CASSSGTSGNIDTQYF. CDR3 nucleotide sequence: TGTGCCAGCAGCTCGGGGACTAGCGGGAATATAGATACGCAGTATTTT.

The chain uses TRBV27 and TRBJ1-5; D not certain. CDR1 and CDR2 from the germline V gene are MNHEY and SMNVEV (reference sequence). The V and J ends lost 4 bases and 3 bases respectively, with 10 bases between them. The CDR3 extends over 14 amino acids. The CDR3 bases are TGTGCCAGCAGTTCCACAAACCTCAATCAGCCCCAGCATTTT. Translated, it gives CASSSTNLNQPQHF.

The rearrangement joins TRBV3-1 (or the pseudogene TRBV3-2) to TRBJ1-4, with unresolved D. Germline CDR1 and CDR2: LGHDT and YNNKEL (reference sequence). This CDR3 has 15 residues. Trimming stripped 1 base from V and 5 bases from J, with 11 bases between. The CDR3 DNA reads TGTGCCAGCAGCCAAGTGAGGAGTCGAAATGAAAAACTGTTTTTT. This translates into CASSQVRSRNEKLFF.

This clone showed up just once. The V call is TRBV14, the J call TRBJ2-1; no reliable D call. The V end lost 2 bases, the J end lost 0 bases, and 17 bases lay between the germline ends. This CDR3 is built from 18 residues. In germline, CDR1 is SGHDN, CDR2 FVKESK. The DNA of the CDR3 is TGTGCCAGCAGCCAAAATCCCCCAGACTTGAGCTCCTACAATGAGCAGTTCTTC. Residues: CASSQNPPDLSSYNEQFF.

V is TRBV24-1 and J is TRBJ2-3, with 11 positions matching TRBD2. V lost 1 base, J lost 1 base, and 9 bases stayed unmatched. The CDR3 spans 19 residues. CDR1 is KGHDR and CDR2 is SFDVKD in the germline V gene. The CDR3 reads CATSDFPQVAGGRTDTQYF. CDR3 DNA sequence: TGTGCCACCAGTGATTTTCCGCAGGTAGCGGGAGGGCGCACAGATACGCAGTATTTT.

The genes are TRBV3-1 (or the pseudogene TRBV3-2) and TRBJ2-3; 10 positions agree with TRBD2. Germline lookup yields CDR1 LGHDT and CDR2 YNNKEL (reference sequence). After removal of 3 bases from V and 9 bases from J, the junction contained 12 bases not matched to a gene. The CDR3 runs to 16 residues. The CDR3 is CASSQSLAGEGGTQYF. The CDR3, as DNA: TGTGCCAGCAGCCAGAGCCTAGCGGGAGAGGGGGGCACGCAGTATTTT.

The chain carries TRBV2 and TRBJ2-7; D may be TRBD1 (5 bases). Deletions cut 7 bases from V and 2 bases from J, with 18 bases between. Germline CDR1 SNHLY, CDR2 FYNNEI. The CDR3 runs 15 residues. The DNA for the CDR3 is TGTGCCAGCATCACCGGGCAGGGCGAAACCTACGAGCAGTACTTC. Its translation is CASITGQGETYEQYF.

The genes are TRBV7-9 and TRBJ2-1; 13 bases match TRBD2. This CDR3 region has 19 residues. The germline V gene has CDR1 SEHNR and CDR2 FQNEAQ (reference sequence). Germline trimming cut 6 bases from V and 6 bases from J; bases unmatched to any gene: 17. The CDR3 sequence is CASRLPGLAGKRLSNEQFF. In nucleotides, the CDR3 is TGTGCCAGCAGATTACCGGGACTAGCGGGAAAAAGGTTGTCCAATGAGCAGTTCTTC. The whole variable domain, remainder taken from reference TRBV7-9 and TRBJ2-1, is DTGVSQNPRHKITKRGQNVTFRCDPISEHNRLYWYRQTLGQGPEFLTYFQNEAQLEKSRLLSDRFSAERPKGSFSTLEIQRTEQGDSAMYLCASRLPGLAGKRLSNEQFFGPGTRLTVL.

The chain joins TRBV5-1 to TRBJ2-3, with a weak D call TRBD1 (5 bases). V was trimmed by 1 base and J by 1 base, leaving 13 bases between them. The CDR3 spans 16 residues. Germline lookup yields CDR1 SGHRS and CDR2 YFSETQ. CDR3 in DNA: TGCGCCAGCAGCTTGCAACAGGCTTCTGGCACAGATACGCAGTATTTT. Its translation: CASSLQQASGTDTQYF.

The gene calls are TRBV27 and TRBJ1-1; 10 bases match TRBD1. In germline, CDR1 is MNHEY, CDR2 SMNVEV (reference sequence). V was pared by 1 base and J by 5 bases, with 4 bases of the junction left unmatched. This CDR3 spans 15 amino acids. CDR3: CASSLWGQGKTEAFF. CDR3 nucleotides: TGTGCCAGCAGTTTATGGGGACAGGGGAAAACTGAAGCTTTCTTT.

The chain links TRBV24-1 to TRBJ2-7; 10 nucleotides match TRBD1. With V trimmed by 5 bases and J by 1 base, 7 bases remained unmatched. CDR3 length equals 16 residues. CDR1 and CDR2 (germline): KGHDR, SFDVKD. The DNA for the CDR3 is TGTGCCACCAGTGGAATTGGGGACAGGGGTTCCTACGAGCAGTACTTC. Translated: CATSGIGDRGSYEQYF.

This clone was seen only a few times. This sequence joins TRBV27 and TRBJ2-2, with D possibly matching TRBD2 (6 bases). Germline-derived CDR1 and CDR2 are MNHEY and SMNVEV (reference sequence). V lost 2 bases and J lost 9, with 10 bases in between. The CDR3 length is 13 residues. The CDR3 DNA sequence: TGTGCCAGCAGTTTACAGGCGGGGAGGGAGCTGTTTTTT. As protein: CASSLQAGRELFF.

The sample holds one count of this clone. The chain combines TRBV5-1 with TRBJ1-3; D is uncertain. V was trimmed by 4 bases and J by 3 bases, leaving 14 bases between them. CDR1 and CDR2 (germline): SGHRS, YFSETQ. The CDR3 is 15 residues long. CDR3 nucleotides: TGCGCCAGCAGCCCGGACTCAGTTGGTGGAAACACCATATATTTT. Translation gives CASSPDSVGGNTIYF.

CDR3 amino acids: CATSEGQINTDTQYF. The CDR3 nucleotides read TGTGCCACCAGCGAGGGACAAATAAACACAGATACGCAGTATTTT. The V and J genes are TRBV15 and TRBJ2-3; D possibly corresponds to TRBD1 (6 bases). This CDR3 comprises 15 residues. Per the germline V gene, CDR1 is LNHNV and CDR2 is YYDKDF (reference sequence). Trimming pared 5 bases from V and 2 bases from J, leaving 14 bases between.

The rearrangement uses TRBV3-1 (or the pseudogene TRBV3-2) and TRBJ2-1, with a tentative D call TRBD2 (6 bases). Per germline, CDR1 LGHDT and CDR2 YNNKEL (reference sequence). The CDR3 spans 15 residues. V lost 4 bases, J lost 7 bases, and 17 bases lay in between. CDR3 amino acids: CASSRSDAGGNEQFF. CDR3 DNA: TGTGCCAGCAGCCGATCGGACGCTGGGGGGAATGAGCAGTTCTTC.